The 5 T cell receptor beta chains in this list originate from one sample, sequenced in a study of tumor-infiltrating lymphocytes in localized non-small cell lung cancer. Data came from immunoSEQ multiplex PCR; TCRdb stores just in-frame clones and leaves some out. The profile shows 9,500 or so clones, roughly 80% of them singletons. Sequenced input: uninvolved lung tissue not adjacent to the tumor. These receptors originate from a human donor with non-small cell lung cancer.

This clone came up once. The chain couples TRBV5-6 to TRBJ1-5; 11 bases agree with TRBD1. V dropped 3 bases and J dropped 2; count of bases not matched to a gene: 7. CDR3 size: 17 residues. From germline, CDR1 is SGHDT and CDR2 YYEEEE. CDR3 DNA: TGTGCCAGCAGCTGGACAGGGGGCTCTTTGGGCAATCAGCCCCAGCATTTT. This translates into CASSWTGGSLGNQPQHF. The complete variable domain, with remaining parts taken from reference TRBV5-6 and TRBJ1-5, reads DAGVTQSPTHLIKTRGQQVTLRCSPKSGHDTVSWYQQALGQGPQFIFQYYEEEERQRGNFPDRFSGHQFPNYSSELNVNALLLGDSALYLCASSWTGGSLGNQPQHFGDGTRLSIL.

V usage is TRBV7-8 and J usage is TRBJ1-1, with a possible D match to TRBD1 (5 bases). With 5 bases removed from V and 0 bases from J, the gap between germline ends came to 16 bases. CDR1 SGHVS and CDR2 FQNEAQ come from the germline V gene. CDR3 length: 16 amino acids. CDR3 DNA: TGTGCCAGCAGCCTCATGGTCGGGGGGGTGAACACTGAAGCTTTCTTT. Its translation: CASSLMVGGVNTEAFF.

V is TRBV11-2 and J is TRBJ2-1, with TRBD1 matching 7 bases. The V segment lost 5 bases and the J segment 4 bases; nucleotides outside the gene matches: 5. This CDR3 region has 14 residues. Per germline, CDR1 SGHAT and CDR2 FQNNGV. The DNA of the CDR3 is TGTGCCAGCAGCCCTATACAGGGGTACAATGAGCAGTTCTTC. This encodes CASSPIQGYNEQFF.

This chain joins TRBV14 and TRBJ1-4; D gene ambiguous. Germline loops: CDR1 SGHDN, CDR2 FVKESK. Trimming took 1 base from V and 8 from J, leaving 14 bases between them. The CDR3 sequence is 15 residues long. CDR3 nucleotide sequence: TGTGCCAGCAGCCAAGGGTCTCGGGGAGGCGAAAAACTGTTTTTT. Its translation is CASSQGSRGGEKLFF.

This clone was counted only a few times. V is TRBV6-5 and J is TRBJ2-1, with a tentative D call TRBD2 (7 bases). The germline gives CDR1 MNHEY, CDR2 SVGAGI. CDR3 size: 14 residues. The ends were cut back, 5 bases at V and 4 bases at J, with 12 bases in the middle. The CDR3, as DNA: TGTGCCAGCAGTAACGGGGGGCGTTACAATGAGCAGTTCTTC. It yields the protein CASSNGGRYNEQFF.